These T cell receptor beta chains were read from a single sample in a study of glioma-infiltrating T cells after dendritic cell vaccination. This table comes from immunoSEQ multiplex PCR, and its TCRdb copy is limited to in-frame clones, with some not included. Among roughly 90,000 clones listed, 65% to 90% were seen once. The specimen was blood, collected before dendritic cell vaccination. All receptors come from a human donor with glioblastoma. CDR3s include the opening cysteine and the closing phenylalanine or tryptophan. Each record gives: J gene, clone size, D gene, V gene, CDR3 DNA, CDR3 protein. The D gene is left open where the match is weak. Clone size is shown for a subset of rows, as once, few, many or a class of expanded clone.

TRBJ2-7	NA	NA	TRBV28	TGTGCCAGCAGTTTCGGACAAGACTACGAGCAGTACTTC	CASSFGQDYEQYF
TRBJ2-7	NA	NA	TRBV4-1	TGCGCCAGCAGCCAAGATAGCTACTACGAGCAGTACTTC	CASSQDSYYEQYF
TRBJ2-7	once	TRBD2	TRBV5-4	TGTGCCAGCAGCGGGACTAGCGGGAGGCCCCTCTCCTACGAGCAGTACTTC	CASSGTSGRPLSYEQYF
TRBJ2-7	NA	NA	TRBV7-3	TGTGCCAGCAGCTTAAATGCGGCCGAGGCCTACGAGCAGTACTTC	CASSLNAAEAYEQYF
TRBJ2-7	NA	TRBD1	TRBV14	TGTGCCAGCAGCGCCTCACGGGACAGCTACGAGCAGTACTTC	CASSASRDSYEQYF
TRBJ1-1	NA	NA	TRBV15	TGTGCCACCACCCCAGGGCAGGGGCCTAGGTCAGAAACTGAAGCTTTCTTT	CATTPGQGPRSETEAFF
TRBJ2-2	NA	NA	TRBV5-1	TGCGCCAGCAGAGGAGGGATTCCGAACACCGGGGAGCTGTTTTTT	CASRGGIPNTGELFF
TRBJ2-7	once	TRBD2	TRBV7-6	TGTGCCAGCAGCCGCTCGGGGGGGAACGAGCAGTACTTC	CASSRSGGNEQYF
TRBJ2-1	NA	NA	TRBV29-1	TGCAGCCCTTCCCCCCCCGGCGGGGACTCCTACAATGAGCAGTTCTTC	CSPSPPGGDSYNEQFF
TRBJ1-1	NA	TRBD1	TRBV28	TGTGCCACCGCCCAGGGGGAAGGCACTGAAGCTTTCTTT	CATAQGEGTEAFF
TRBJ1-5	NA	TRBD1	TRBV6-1	TGTGCCAGCAGTGAAGGTCAGGGGGAGCGTCAGCCCCAGCATTTT	CASSEGQGERQPQHF
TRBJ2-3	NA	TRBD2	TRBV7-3	TGTGCCAGCAGCTTGACCGGGGGGGACACAGATACGCAGTATTTT	CASSLTGGDTDTQYF
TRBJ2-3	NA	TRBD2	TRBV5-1	TGCGCCAGCAGCTTGGAAGTAGCGGGAGGGGGAGATACGCAGTATTTT	CASSLEVAGGGDTQYF
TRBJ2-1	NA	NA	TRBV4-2	TGTGCCAGCAGCCAAGGAGGTACAGGGAGTTGGGTCAATGAGCAGTTCTTC	CASSQGGTGSWVNEQFF
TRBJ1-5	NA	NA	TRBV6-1	TGTGCCAGCAGTGAAAGGCTTTGGGGGGGGAGCAATCAGCCCCAGCATTTT	CASSERLWGGSNQPQHF
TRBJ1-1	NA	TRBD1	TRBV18	TGTGCCAGCTCAGACAGGGCCGGAAACACTGAAGCTTTCTTT	CASSDRAGNTEAFF